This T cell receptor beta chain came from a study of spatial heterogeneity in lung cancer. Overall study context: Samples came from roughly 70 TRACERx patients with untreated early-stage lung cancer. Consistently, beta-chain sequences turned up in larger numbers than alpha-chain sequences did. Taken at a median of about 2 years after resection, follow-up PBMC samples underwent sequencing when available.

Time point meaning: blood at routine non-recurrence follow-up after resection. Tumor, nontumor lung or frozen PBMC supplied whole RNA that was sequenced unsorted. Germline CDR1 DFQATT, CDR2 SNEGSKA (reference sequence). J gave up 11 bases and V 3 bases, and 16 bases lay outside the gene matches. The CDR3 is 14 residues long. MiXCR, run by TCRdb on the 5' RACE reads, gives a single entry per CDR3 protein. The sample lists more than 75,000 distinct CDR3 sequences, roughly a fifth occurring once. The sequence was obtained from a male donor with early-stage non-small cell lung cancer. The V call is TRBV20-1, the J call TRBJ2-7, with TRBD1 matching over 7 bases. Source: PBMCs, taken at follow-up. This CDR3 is CSASKQGLSGVEYV. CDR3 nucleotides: TGCAGTGCTAGTAAACAGGGGCTCTCTGGGGTGGAGTACGTC.